This T cell receptor beta chain was recorded in a study of blood T cell repertoires in COVID-19 (dated by TCRdb to 2019 to 2021). As for the study more broadly: Samples covering the acute and convalescent phases of COVID-19 were provided by collaborators in the United States, Italy and Spain. Nearly every sample came with metadata listing a de-identified subject ID, COVID-19 status, age in years and sex. The material from the prospective study consisted of cDNA or gDNA derived from T cells, B-cell-depleted T cells, or PBMCs. Deeply sampled blood TCRbeta repertoires from subjects exposed to, actively infected with, or recovered from COVID-19 were included in the dataset. Samples came from the ongoing ImmuneRACE study (first 160 participants) plus 1,254 subjects from 6 global collaborators. The repertoires were released in a freely available public database meant as a resource for research on the immune response to SARS-CoV-2. Where HLA class I and class II types were available, the types were taken from metadata supplied by the sample provider, not from assay-based typing. The investigation overall reported the following: Clinical and demographic metadata were provided uncurated, with the amount varying by source and participant.

TCRbeta CDR3 regions were amplified from genomic DNA by means of the immunoSEQ Assay, a bias-controlled multiplex PCR. Per the original workflow: Within the assay, amplification of reference gene primers was used to estimate how many nucleated cells each sample contained. To quantify the absolute abundance of each unique TCRbeta CDR3 rearrangement, sequence reads were collapsed and filtered. For each sample, productive Simpson clonality was calculated as the square root of Simpson's diversity index across productive rearrangements. TCRdb retrieved this table from immuneACCESS and kept in-frame rearrangements only. Not all clones are present; in checked studies, unresolved V genes account for under half, and no reason is known for the remainder. Clone size and the V and J calls come from that table; the DNA yielded D and trimming. This sample is represented by about 160,000 clones; 60% to 85% of them were singletons. The top ten clones comprise approximately 3% of the sample.

This clone was detected only a few times. Its specific antigen is unknown. Base qualities are not at hand, and no much larger clone is one base apart. Whole blood was collected in K2EDTA tubes by collaborating institutions according to the institutions' own protocols. For TCRbeta analysis, collaborators shipped samples in one of three forms: frozen whole blood, isolated PBMCs, or DNA extracted from either of those sample types. The sample taken for sequencing was peripheral blood. This TCR was sampled from a man aged 70-80 years with acute or convalescent COVID-19.

The DNA is TGTGCCAGCAGCTTAGTCCCACAGAACACTGAAGCTTTCTTT. This yields the protein CASSLVPQNTEAFF. The receptor chain draws on TRBV7-9 and TRBJ1-1; too little of a D gene remains to name it. The CDR3 runs 14 amino acids, cysteine and phenylalanine included. Here the CDR3 DNA is all that survives: 42 bases in frame from base 1. Trimming costs V 1 base and J 1 base, and their ends lie 7 bases apart. Via the germline V gene (reference sequence), CDR1 is SEHNR and CDR2 FQNEAQ.